Detailed here is one TCR beta chain. Unmatched junction bases numbered 6, after V lost 1 base and J lost 4 bases. Per germline, CDR1 SGHRS and CDR2 YFSETQ. The CDR3 loop spans 16 amino acids. The sample belongs to a study of identifying expanded T cells in peripheral blood. Clones were sequenced by immunoSEQ multiplex PCR, and TCRdb holds only the in-frame ones, with some missing. The sample contains fewer than 130,000 clones, 85% to 90% of which appear only once. The sequence was collected from a person aged 18 to 69 in good health. The V call is TRBV5-1, the J call TRBJ2-1; 9 positions agree with TRBD1. The specimen sequenced was blood. The CDR3 sequence: CASSLFKQGAYNEQFF. In nucleotides, the CDR3 is TGCGCCAGCAGCTTGTTTAAACAGGGGGCATACAATGAGCAGTTCTTC. Supplemented by reference TRBV5-1 and TRBJ2-1, the full variable domain reads KAGVTQTPRYLIKTRGQQVTLSCSPISGHRSVSWYQQTPGQGLQFLFEYFSETQRNKGNFPGRFSGRQFSNSRSEMNVSTLELGDSALYLCASSLFKQGAYNEQFFGPGTRLTVL.